The 18 T cell receptor beta chains given below trace back to one sample, sequenced in a study of cytomegalovirus exposure and HLA in healthy donors. Clones were read by immunoSEQ multiplex PCR, and TCRdb kept only the in-frame ones, dropping some. The table includes under 400,000 clones, roughly 90% detected once. Sequenced sample: PBMCs. The origin of the receptors is a woman aged 18-35 years in good health and CMV-seronegative.

The chain recombines TRBV28 with TRBJ2-1; D might be TRBD2 (7 bases). CDR1 MDHEN and CDR2 SYDVKM come from the germline V gene. Trimming took 3 bases from V and 7 from J, leaving 22 bases between them. The CDR3 runs to 17 residues. The CDR3 nucleotides are TGTGCCAGCAGTTTGCGAGGGGGAGGGGGTTTTTGGAATGAGCAGTTCTTC. Amino acids: CASSLRGGGGFWNEQFF.

This rearrangement joins TRBV18 to TRBJ2-1, with D perhaps TRBD1 (6 bases). The germline V and J ends were trimmed by 4 bases and 4 bases, with 8 bases remaining between them. CDR1 KGHSH and CDR2 LQKENI come from the germline V gene. The CDR3 consists of 13 residues. The CDR3 DNA sequence: TGTGCCAGCTCACTCGGACAGTACAATGAGCAGTTCTTC. Protein product: CASSLGQYNEQFF.

This CDR3 reads CSVLVRLGNEQYF. DNA of the CDR3: TGCAGCGTCTTAGTCCGTTTGGGCAACGAGCAGTACTTC. J is TRBJ2-7 and V is TRBV29-1; D unresolved. CDR1 is SQVTM and CDR2 is ANQGSEA in the germline V gene. The CDR3 consists of 13 residues. The V and J ends lost 6 bases and 5 bases respectively, with 17 bases between them.

This rearrangement joins TRBV28 to TRBJ2-7; the D gene is possibly TRBD1 (5 bases). Germline CDR1 MDHEN, CDR2 SYDVKM. This CDR3 contains 15 residues. V lost 0 bases and J lost 2, with 11 bases in between. In nucleotides, the CDR3 is TGTGCCAGCAGTTTATGGGGGCGGAATACCTACGAGCAGTACTTC. Its protein is CASSLWGRNTYEQYF. Filled out from reference TRBV28 and TRBJ2-7, the complete variable domain reads DVKVTQSSRYLVKRTGEKVFLECVQDMDHENMFWYRQDPGLGLRLIYFSYDVKMKEKGDIPEGYSVSREKKERFSLILESASTNQTSMYLCASSLWGRNTYEQYFGPGTRLTVT.

The chain joins TRBV21-1 to TRBJ2-7; TRBD1 is taken as the D call from the table, unchecked against the DNA. TRBV21-1 is labeled a pseudogene. CDR3 length: 15 residues. CDR3 amino acids: CASSKPDRGLYEQYF. The CDR3 DNA is TGTGCCAGCAGCAAGCCGGACAGGGGGCTTTACGAGCAGTACTTC.

This chain connects TRBV19 to TRBJ2-3, with 9 bases identical to TRBD1. The CDR3 loop spans 15 amino acids. Germline V gene data show CDR1 as LNHDA and CDR2 as SQIVND (reference sequence). V shed 6 bases and J 0 bases; nucleotides not matched to a gene: 4. The CDR3 DNA sequence: TGTGCCAGTAGACCGGGACAGGGCAGCACAGATACGCAGTATTTT. Its translation is CASRPGQGSTDTQYF. Drawing the rest from reference TRBV19 and TRBJ2-3, the complete variable domain is DGGITQSPKYLFRKEGQNVTLSCEQNLNHDAMYWYRQDPGQGLRLIYYSQIVNDFQKGDIAEGYSVSREKKESFPLTVTSAQKNPTAFYLCASRPGQGSTDTQYFGPGTRLTVL.

This chain uses TRBV27 with TRBJ2-1, with TRBD1 as a possible D gene (5 bases). Germline lookup yields CDR1 MNHEY and CDR2 SMNVEV (reference sequence). The length of the CDR3 is 13 residues. Trimming pared 3 bases from V and 8 bases from J, leaving 11 bases between. CDR3 sequence reads: CASSLQIGDEQFF. In DNA, the CDR3 is TGTGCCAGCAGTTTGCAAATAGGGGATGAGCAGTTCTTC.

A few counts support this clone. The genes are TRBV13 and TRBJ2-1, with D perhaps TRBD2 (6 bases). This CDR3 has 15 amino acids. Germline CDR1 PRHDT, CDR2 FYEKMQ (reference sequence). V lost 8 bases and J lost 0, with 14 bases in between. The CDR3 reads CASGKGRDSYNEQFF. The CDR3 DNA sequence: TGTGCCAGCGGGAAGGGGCGGGACTCCTACAATGAGCAGTTCTTC. Complete variable domain (other parts from reference TRBV13 and TRBJ2-1): AAGVIQSPRHLIKEKRETATLKCYPIPRHDTVYWYQQGPGQDPQFLISFYEKMQSDKGSIPDRFSAQQFSDYHSELNMSSLELGDSALYFCASGKGRDSYNEQFFGPGTRLTVL.

The chain uses TRBV7-9 and TRBJ1-5; D is ambiguous. Germline loops: CDR1 SEHNR, CDR2 FQNEAQ (reference sequence). V dropped 5 bases and J dropped 3 bases, with 14 bases sitting between them. This CDR3 contains 15 residues. CDR3 sequence: CASSPFEGANQPQHF. CDR3 DNA: TGTGCCAGCAGCCCCTTTGAGGGCGCCAATCAGCCCCAGCATTTT.

The chain is built from TRBV30 and TRBJ2-1; 10 nucleotides line up with TRBD2. Trimming at V came to 6 bases and at J to 4 bases, leaving 6 bases not matched to a gene. Germline CDR1 is GTSNPN and CDR2 is SVGIG (reference sequence). This CDR3 comprises 14 residues. CDR3 loop: CACRPSGSYNEQFF. The DNA of the CDR3 is TGTGCCTGTCGTCCTAGCGGGAGTTACAATGAGCAGTTCTTC.

This chain joins TRBV6-1 and TRBJ1-5; no definite D call. V was shortened by 0 bases and J by 2 bases, with 14 bases between the two germline ends. Germline CDR1 MNHNS, CDR2 SASEGT. CDR3 length: 17 residues. The CDR3 here is CASSEALRQVGNQPQHF. The CDR3 region has the DNA TGTGCCAGCAGTGAAGCGCTTCGGCAGGTGGGCAATCAGCCCCAGCATTTT.

This clone was picked up one time. This chain links TRBV7-8 with TRBJ1-2, with a possible D match to TRBD1 (5 bases). The CDR3 has 15 amino acids. Germline values: CDR1 SGHVS, CDR2 FQNEAQ. Trimming removed 5 bases at V and 4 bases at J, with 17 bases between. The CDR3 region is CASSDVTGSGYGYTF. CDR3 DNA: TGTGCCAGCAGCGATGTAACAGGCTCTGGCTATGGCTACACCTTC.

This clone was observed once. The chain couples TRBV6-5 to TRBJ1-1, with D hard to call. Germline values: CDR1 MNHEY, CDR2 SVGAGI. CDR3 length equals 14 residues. Trimming left V 2 bases short and J 3 bases short, with 10 bases between. CDR3 nucleotides: TGTGCCAGCAGTTACAGGGTGGAGGACACTGAAGCTTTCTTT. The encoded protein is CASSYRVEDTEAFF.

This clone was counted only a few times. The chain uses TRBV6-1 and TRBJ2-3; 10 positions match TRBD2. The junction had 6 bases not matched to a gene; V was cut back by 5 bases and J by 4 bases. This CDR3 is 15 amino acids long. Germline V CDR1 and CDR2: MNHNS, SASEGT. CDR3 nucleotides: TGTGCCAGCAGTACCAGCGGGGGGGCCCCAGATACGCAGTATTTT. It specifies CASSTSGGAPDTQYF.

V gene TRBV6-1 combines with J gene TRBJ1-2; 7 bases map to TRBD1. The CDR3 sequence is 14 residues long. Germline lookup yields CDR1 MNHNS and CDR2 SASEGT. Trimming took 8 bases from V and 2 from J; bases not matched to a gene: 8. CDR3 sequence: CASGPGQPNYGYTF. The CDR3 DNA follows: TGTGCCAGCGGCCCGGGACAGCCAAACTATGGCTACACCTTC.

The chain has TRBV4-2 and TRBJ2-1, with TRBD2 matching over 12 bases. V shed 3 bases, J shed 0 bases, and the junction held 9 bases outside the gene matches. CDR1 and CDR2 from the germline V gene are LGHNA and YNFKEQ. The CDR3 covers 19 residues. CDR3 sequence: CASSQGLAGLLYSYNEQFF. The CDR3 DNA is TGTGCCAGCAGCCAGGGACTAGCGGGCCTTCTTTACTCCTACAATGAGCAGTTCTTC.

The chain couples TRBV9 to TRBJ2-2; 10 bases line up with TRBD2. This CDR3 comprises 16 residues. CDR1 and CDR2 from the germline V gene are SGDLS and YYNGEE. Unmatched junction bases numbered 3, after V lost 3 bases and J lost 1 base. CDR3 residues: CASSARTSGNTGELFF. The CDR3 DNA sequence: TGTGCCAGCAGCGCGAGGACTAGCGGGAACACCGGGGAGCTGTTTTTT.

The J gene is TRBJ1-1, the V gene TRBV6-5; 10 bases line up with TRBD1. The germline V gene encodes CDR1 MNHEY and CDR2 SVGAGI. The CDR3 consists of 14 residues. Trimming removed 2 bases from V and 7 bases from J; junction bases left unmatched: 4. The CDR3 nucleotides are TGTGCCAGCAGTTACCGGGACAGGGGCTTTGAAGCTTTCTTT. Its translation is CASSYRDRGFEAFF.